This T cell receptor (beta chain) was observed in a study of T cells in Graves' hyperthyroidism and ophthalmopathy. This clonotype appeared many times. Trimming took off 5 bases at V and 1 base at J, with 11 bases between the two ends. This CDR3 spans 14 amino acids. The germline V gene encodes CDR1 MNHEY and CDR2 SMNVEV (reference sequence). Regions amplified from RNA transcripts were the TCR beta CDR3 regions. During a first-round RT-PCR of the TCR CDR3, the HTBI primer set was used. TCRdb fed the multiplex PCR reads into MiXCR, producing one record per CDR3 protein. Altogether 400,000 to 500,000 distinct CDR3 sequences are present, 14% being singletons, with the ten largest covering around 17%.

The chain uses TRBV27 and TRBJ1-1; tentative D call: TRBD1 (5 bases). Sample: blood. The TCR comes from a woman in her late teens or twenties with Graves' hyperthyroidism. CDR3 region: CASSLTEGNTEAFF. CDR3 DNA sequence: TGTGCCAGCAGTCTGACAGAGGGGAACACTGAAGCTTTCTTT.